This entry lists 18 T cell receptor beta chains sequenced from one sample in a study of blood T cell repertoires in COVID-19. Clones were sequenced by immunoSEQ multiplex PCR, and TCRdb holds only the in-frame ones, with some missing. Of about 36,000 clones listed, over 80% are singletons. Source material: peripheral blood. The receptors here all came from a human donor in a cohort sampled during active COVID-19.

This clone occurred once. V gene TRBV6-9 combines with J gene TRBJ2-1; no firm D call. Germline assignment: CDR1 MNHGY and CDR2 SVAAGI. Trimming stripped 5 bases from V and 0 bases from J, with 11 bases between. The CDR3 consists of 15 residues. In DNA, the CDR3 is TGTGCCAGCAGTAACCATACGAGCTCCTACAATGAGCAGTTCTTC. This sequence encodes CASSNHTSSYNEQFF.

CDR3 amino acids: CATSDYETGARNQPQHF. As DNA, the CDR3 is TGTGCCACCAGTGATTACGAGACAGGGGCGAGAAATCAGCCCCAGCATTTT. The V and J genes are TRBV24-1 and TRBJ1-5, with 8 bases that match TRBD1. Per the germline V gene, CDR1 is KGHDR and CDR2 is SFDVKD. The V segment lost 2 bases and the J segment 4 bases; nucleotides outside the gene matches: 9. CDR3 length: 17 residues.

This clone was detected a few times. V is TRBV20-1 and J is TRBJ2-7, with D hard to call. The V gene lost 4 bases and the J gene lost 3 bases, with 4 bases spanning the gap. This CDR3 region has 10 residues. Germline V gene sequence: CDR1 DFQATT, CDR2 SNEGSKA (reference sequence). CDR3 residues: CSATRYEQYF. Written as DNA, the CDR3 is TGCAGTGCTACCCGCTACGAGCAGTACTTC.

V gene TRBV6-2 or TRBV6-3 combines with J gene TRBJ1-1; the match to TRBD1 covers 7 bases. This CDR3 spans 14 amino acids. Trimming removed 5 bases from V and 1 base from J; junction bases left unmatched: 4. Germline V gene sequence: CDR1 MNHEY, CDR2 SVGEGT. The CDR3 sequence: CASSRQGRNTEAFF. The CDR3, as DNA: TGTGCCAGCAGTCGACAGGGTAGGAACACTGAAGCTTTCTTT.

The rearrangement links TRBV9 to TRBJ1-3; 10 bases map to TRBD1. Germline V gene sequence: CDR1 SGDLS, CDR2 YYNGEE. The V gene end was trimmed by 5 bases and the J gene end by 5 bases; junction bases not matched to a gene: 4. The CDR3 consists of 14 residues. This CDR3 reads CASSGQGGRNTIYF. CDR3 nucleotide sequence: TGTGCCAGCAGTGGACAGGGGGGAAGAAACACCATATATTTT.

This chain joins TRBV7-9 and TRBJ1-1; D possibly corresponds to TRBD1 (5 bases). The V gene's germline CDR1 is SEHNR and CDR2 FQNEAQ (reference sequence). The CDR3 has 14 amino acids. V lost 2 bases and J 8 bases, leaving 15 bases between the germline ends. In DNA form, the CDR3 reads TGTGCCAGCAGCTTATCCGCAGGGCCTCACGAAGCTTTCTTT. Residues: CASSLSAGPHEAFF.

The chain employs TRBV10-3 and TRBJ1-6; possible D gene TRBD1, 6 bases. V lost 5 bases and J lost 5, with 10 bases in between. Looked up from germline, CDR1 is ENHRY and CDR2 is SYGVKD. CDR3 length equals 14 residues. The CDR3 coding sequence is TGTGCCATCAGTCAGGGGTCGGATAATTCACCCCTCCACTTT. Its protein product is CAISQGSDNSPLHF.

This clone was observed a single time. The rearrangement links TRBV28 to TRBJ2-5; D uncertain. Germline lookup yields CDR1 MDHEN and CDR2 SYDVKM. V lost 1 base to trimming and J lost 7 bases, with 4 bases between them. The CDR3 is 11 amino acids. CDR3 loop: CASSLSRTQYF. The CDR3 DNA is TGTGCCAGCAGTTTATCGAGGACCCAGTACTTC.

The chain couples TRBV19 to TRBJ1-3, with 7 bases aligning to TRBD1. The germline CDR1 and CDR2 sequences are LNHDA and SQIVND (reference sequence). After removal of 8 bases from V and 0 bases from J, the junction contained 7 bases not matched to a gene. The CDR3 length is 15 residues. CDR3: CASRDRLFSGNTIYF. The CDR3 region has the DNA TGTGCCAGTCGGGACAGACTCTTCTCTGGAAACACCATATATTTT.

V is TRBV5-1 and J is TRBJ2-5, with 9 positions matching TRBD2. This CDR3 comprises 18 residues. The trim removed 0 bases at V and 0 bases at J, leaving 9 bases unmatched. CDR1 is SGHRS and CDR2 is YFSETQ in the germline V gene. CDR3 residues: CASSLEAGGWSYQETQYF. The CDR3 region has the DNA TGCGCCAGCAGCTTGGAAGCGGGGGGCTGGTCGTACCAAGAGACCCAGTACTTC.

This clone was seen only once. The rearrangement uses TRBV11-1 and TRBJ1-2, with a possible D match to TRBD1 (6 bases). CDR3 length: 12 amino acids. Germline loops: CDR1 SGHAT, CDR2 FQDESV (reference sequence). The V end was cut by 3 bases, the J end by 10 bases, with 12 bases between. The CDR3 reads CASSFNQGHYTF. The CDR3 DNA sequence: TGTGCCAGCAGCTTCAATCAGGGACACTACACCTTC.

J is TRBJ2-7 and V is TRBV15; D is possibly TRBD1 (6 bases). The CDR3 extends over 13 amino acids. Between the trimmed V and J ends, which lost 5 bases and 6 bases, there was a span of 14 bases. CDR1 is LNHNV and CDR2 is YYDKDF in the germline V gene (reference sequence). The DNA for the CDR3 is TGTGCCACCAGCGGAAACAACAGGGCCGAGCAGTACTTC. Its translation is CATSGNNRAEQYF.

The chain joins TRBV7-9 to TRBJ2-6, with D unresolved. Trimming stripped 7 bases from V and 1 base from J, with 5 bases between. CDR3 size: 13 residues. Looked up from germline, CDR1 is SEHNR and CDR2 is FQNEAQ (reference sequence). CDR3 amino acids: CASTPSGANVLTF. The CDR3 nucleotides read TGTGCCAGCACCCCGTCTGGGGCCAACGTCCTGACTTTC.

The genes are TRBV7-3 and TRBJ2-4; TRBD1 matches at 7 bases. CDR3 length: 16 amino acids. Trimming took 5 bases from V and 0 from J; bases not matched to a gene: 7. The V gene's germline CDR1 is SGHTA and CDR2 FQGTGA. The CDR3 loop reads CASSPWGQPAKNIQYF. The CDR3 nucleotides read TGTGCCAGCAGCCCTTGGGGACAGCCAGCCAAAAACATTCAGTACTTC.

The chain recombines TRBV4-3 with TRBJ1-5, with D possibly TRBD1 on 5 matching bases. The CDR3 extends over 18 amino acids. V shed 0 bases and J shed 3 bases, with 18 bases lying between them. The germline V gene encodes CDR1 LGHNA and CDR2 YSLEER. CDR3 amino acids: CASSQDLGAASINQPQHF. The DNA of the CDR3 is TGCGCCAGCAGCCAAGATCTAGGGGCAGCGTCTATCAATCAGCCCCAGCATTTT.

The chain employs TRBV19 and TRBJ2-5; tentative D call: TRBD1 (6 bases). CDR1 is LNHDA, CDR2 SQIVND, per germline (reference sequence). Trimming removed 5 bases from V and 2 bases from J, with 21 bases in between. CDR3 size: 17 residues. The chain's CDR3 is CASSLGWGRDTQETQYF. In DNA form, the CDR3 reads TGTGCCAGTAGTCTTGGGTGGGGCCGGGACACACAAGAGACCCAGTACTTC.

This clone showed up just a few times. The gene calls are TRBV25-1 and TRBJ1-5; the D gene is possibly TRBD1 (5 bases). This CDR3 comprises 12 residues. CDR1 and CDR2 (germline): MGHDK, SYGVNS. The V end was cut by 1 base, the J end by 11 bases, with 9 bases between. The CDR3 is CASSESKGSQHF. CDR3 DNA: TGTGCCAGCAGTGAATCTAAGGGGTCCCAGCATTTT. Based on the CDR3 plus reference TRBV25-1 and TRBJ1-5, the full variable domain is EADIYQTPRYLVIGTGKKITLECSQTMGHDKMYWYQQDPGMELHLIHYSYGVNSTEKGDLSSESTVSRIRTEHFPLTLESARPSHTSQYLCASSESKGSQHFGDGTRLSIL.

The chain carries TRBV5-6 and TRBJ1-3; D might be TRBD1 (6 bases). The CDR3 spans 15 residues. The germline gives CDR1 SGHDT, CDR2 YYEEEE. V was pared by 3 bases and J by 3 bases, with 13 bases between. CDR3 coding DNA: TGTGCCAGCAGCTCGCAGGGGAGTCTTGGAAACACCATATATTTT. Protein sequence: CASSSQGSLGNTIYF.